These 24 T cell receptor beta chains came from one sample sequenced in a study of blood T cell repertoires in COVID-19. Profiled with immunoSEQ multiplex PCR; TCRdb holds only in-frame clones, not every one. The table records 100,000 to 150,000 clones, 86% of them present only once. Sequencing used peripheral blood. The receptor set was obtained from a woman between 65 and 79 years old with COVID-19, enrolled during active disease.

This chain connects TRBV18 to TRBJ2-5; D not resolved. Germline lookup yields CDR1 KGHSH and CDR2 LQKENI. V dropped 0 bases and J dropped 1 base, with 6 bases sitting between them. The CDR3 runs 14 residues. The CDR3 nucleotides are TGTGCCAGCTCACCACCGACGGGCCAAGAGACCCAGTACTTC. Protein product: CASSPPTGQETQYF.

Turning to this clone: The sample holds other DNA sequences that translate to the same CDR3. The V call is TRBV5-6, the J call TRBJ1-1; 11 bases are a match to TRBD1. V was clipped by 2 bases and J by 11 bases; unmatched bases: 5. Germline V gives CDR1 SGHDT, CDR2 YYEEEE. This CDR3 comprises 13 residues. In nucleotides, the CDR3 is TGTGCCAGCAGCTTCTGGGACAGGGGGAGGGCTTTCTTT. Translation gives CASSFWDRGRAFF. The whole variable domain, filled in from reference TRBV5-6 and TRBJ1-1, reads DAGVTQSPTHLIKTRGQQVTLRCSPKSGHDTVSWYQQALGQGPQFIFQYYEEEERQRGNFPDRFSGHQFPNYSSELNVNALLLGDSALYLCASSFWDRGRAFFGQGTRLTVV.

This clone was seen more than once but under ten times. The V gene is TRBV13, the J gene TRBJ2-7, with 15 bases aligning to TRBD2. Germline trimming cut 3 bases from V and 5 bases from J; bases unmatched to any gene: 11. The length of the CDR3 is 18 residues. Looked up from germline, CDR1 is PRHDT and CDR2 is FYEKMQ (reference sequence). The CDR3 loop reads CASSFPGLAGGPPHEQYF. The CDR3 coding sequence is TGTGCCAGCAGCTTTCCCGGACTAGCGGGGGGGCCACCCCACGAGCAGTACTTC.

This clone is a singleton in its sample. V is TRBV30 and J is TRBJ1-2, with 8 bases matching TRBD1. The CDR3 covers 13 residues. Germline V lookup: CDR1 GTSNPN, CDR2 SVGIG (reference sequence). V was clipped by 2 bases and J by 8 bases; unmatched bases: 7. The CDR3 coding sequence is TGTGCCTGGAGTCGGGACAGGCCCCGAGGCTACACCTTC. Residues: CAWSRDRPRGYTF.

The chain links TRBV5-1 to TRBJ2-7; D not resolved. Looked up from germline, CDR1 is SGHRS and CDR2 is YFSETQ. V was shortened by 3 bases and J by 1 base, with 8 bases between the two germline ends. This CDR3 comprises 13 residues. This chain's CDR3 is CASSYPGSYEQYF. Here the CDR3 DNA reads TGCGCCAGCAGCTACCCCGGGTCCTACGAGCAGTACTTC.

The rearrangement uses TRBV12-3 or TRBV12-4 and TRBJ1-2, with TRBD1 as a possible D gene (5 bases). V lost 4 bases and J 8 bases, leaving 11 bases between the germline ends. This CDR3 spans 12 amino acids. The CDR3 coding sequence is TGTGCCAGCAGTTCGAAGGGGCACGGCTACACCTTC. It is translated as CASSSKGHGYTF.

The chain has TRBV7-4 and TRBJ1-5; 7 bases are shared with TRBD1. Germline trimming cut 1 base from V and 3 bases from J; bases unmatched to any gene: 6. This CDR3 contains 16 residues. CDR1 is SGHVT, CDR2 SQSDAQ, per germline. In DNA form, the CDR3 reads TGTGCCAGCAGCTTAGGGCGCAGGGGGGACAATCAGCCCCAGCATTTT. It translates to CASSLGRRGDNQPQHF.

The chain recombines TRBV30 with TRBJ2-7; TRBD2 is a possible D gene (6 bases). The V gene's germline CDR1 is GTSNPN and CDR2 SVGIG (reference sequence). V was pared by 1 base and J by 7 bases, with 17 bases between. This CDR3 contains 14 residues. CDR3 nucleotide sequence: TGTGCCTGGAGTGCCTCCGGGGGTCGTGTGGAGCAGTACTTC. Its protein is CAWSASGGRVEQYF.

The CDR3 sequence: CASSLGAGATYEQYF. As DNA, the CDR3 is TGTGCCAGCAGCTTAGGAGCAGGGGCCACCTACGAGCAGTACTTC. J is TRBJ2-7 and V is TRBV7-6, with D possibly being TRBD1 (6 bases). The CDR3 runs 15 residues. Germline-derived CDR1 and CDR2 are SGHVS and FNYEAQ. Trimming removed 1 base from V and 2 bases from J, with 12 bases in between.

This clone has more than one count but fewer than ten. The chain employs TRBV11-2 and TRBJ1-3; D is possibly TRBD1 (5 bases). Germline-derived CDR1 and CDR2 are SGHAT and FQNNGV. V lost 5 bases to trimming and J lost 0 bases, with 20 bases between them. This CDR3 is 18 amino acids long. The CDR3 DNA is TGTGCCAGCAGCCCCCTCGGTCCGGGGGTCAGCTCTGGAAACACCATATATTTT. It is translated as CASSPLGPGVSSGNTIYF.

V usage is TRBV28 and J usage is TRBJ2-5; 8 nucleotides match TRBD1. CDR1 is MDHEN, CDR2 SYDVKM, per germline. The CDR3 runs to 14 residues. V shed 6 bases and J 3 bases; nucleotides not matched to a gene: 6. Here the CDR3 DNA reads TGTGCCAGCAGCCTAAGGACAGGGAAAGAGACCCAGTACTTC. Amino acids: CASSLRTGKETQYF.

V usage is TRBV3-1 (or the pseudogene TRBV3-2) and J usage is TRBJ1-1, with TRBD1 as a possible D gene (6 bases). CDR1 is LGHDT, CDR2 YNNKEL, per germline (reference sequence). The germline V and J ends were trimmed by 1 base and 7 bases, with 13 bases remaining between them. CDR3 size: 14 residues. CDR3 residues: CASSQGGGFGEAFF. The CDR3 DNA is TGTGCCAGCAGCCAAGGGGGGGGCTTCGGTGAAGCTTTCTTT.

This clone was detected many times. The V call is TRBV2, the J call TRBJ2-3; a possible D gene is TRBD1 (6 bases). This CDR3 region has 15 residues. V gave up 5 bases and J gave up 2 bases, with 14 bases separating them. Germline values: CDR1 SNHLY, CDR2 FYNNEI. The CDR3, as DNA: TGTGCCAGCAGTTCCGGACAGCCTTTCACAGATACGCAGTATTTT. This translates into CASSSGQPFTDTQYF.

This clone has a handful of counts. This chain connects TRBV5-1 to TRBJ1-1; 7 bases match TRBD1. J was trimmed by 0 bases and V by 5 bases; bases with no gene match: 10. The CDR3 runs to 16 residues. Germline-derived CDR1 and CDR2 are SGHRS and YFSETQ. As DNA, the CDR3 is TGCGCCAGCAGTCCACGCACAGGGGCGATGAACACTGAAGCTTTCTTT. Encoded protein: CASSPRTGAMNTEAFF.

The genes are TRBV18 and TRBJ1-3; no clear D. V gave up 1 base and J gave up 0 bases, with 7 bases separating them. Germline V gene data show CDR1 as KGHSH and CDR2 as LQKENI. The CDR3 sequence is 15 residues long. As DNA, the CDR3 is TGTGCCAGCTCACCACTCCCGGGCTCTGGAAACACCATATATTTT. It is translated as CASSPLPGSGNTIYF.

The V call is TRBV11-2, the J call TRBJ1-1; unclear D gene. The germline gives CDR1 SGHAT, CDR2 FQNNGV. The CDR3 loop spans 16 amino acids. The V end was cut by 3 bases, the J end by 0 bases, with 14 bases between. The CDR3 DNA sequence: TGTGCCAGCAGCTTGTCAGGCAGACCACTGAACACTGAAGCTTTCTTT. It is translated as CASSLSGRPLNTEAFF.

The CDR3 DNA sequence: TGTGCCAGCTCTTTTATCGAGACCCAGTACTTC. The encoded protein is CASSFIETQYF. This rearrangement joins TRBV2 to TRBJ2-5; no firm D call. Trimming took off 8 bases at V and 5 bases at J, with 9 bases between the two ends. This CDR3 is built from 11 residues. Per germline, CDR1 SNHLY and CDR2 FYNNEI.

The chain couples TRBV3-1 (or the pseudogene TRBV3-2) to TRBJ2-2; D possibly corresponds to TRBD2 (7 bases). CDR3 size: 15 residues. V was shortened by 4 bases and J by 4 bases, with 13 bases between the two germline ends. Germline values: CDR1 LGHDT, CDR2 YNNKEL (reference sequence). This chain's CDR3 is CASSLGGRVTGELFF. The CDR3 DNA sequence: TGTGCCAGCAGCCTGGGGGGGCGCGTCACCGGGGAGCTGTTTTTT.

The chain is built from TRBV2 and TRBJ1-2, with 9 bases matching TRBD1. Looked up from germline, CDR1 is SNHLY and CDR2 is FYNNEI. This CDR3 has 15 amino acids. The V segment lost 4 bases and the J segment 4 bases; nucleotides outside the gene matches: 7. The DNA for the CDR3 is TGTGCCAGCAGTGCCGGGACAGGGTTCAGCTATGGCTACACCTTC. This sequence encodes CASSAGTGFSYGYTF.

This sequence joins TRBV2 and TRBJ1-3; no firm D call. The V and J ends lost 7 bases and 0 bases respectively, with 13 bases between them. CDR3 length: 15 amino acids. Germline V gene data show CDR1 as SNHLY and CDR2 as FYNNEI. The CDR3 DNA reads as TGTGCCAGCACTGTCGACACTCACTCTGGAAACACCATATATTTT. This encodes CASTVDTHSGNTIYF. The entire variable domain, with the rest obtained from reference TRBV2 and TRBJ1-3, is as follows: EPEVTQTPSHQVTQMGQEVILRCVPISNHLYFYWYRQILGQKVEFLVSFYNNEISEKSEIFDDQFSVERPDGSNFTLKIRSTKLEDSAMYFCASTVDTHSGNTIYFGEGSWLTVV.

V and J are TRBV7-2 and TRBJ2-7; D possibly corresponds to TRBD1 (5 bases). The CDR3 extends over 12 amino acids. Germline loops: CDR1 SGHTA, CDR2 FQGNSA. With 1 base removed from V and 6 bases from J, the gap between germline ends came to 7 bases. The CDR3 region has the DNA TGTGCCAGCAGCTTAGATGGGGCCGAGCAGTACTTC. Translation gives CASSLDGAEQYF.

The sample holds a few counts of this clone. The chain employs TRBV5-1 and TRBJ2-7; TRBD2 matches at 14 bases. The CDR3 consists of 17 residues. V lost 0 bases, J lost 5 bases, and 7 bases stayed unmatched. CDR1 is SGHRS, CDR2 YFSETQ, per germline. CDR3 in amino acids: CASSLVGTSGGRNEQYF. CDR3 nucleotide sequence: TGCGCCAGCAGCTTGGTAGGGACTAGCGGGGGCCGCAACGAGCAGTACTTC.

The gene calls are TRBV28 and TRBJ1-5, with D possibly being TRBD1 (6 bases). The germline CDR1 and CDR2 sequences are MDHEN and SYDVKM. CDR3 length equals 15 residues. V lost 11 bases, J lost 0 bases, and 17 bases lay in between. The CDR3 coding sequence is TGTGCCGGGACACCGAACCCGAATAGCAATCAGCCCCAGCATTTT. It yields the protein CAGTPNPNSNQPQHF.

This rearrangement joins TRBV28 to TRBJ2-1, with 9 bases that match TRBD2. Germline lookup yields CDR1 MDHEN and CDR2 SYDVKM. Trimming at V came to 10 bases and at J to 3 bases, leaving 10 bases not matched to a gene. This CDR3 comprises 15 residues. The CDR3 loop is CATKEGLAVYNEQFF. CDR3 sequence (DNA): TGTGCCACCAAAGAGGGACTAGCAGTCTACAATGAGCAGTTCTTC.